This TCR beta chain was documented in a study of blood T cell repertoires in COVID-19. About the study: From T cells, B-cell-depleted T cells, or PBMCs came the material, which was cDNA or gDNA.

Per the authors' pipeline: By means of reference gene primer amplification, nucleated cell counts were estimated. TCRdb's copy holds only in-frame clones and misses some; the assay was immunoSEQ multiplex PCR. V and J calls and clone size follow that table, whereas D and trimming were derived from the DNA. The sample carries about 58,000 clones, 70% to 90% recorded once. V was pared by 6 bases and J by 10 bases, with 11 bases of the junction left unmatched. The CDR3 totals 14 residues. Germline lookup yields CDR1 LNHDA and CDR2 SQIVND (reference sequence). Sequencing input: peripheral blood. This receptor was obtained from a man in his forties or fifties with active COVID-19. V gene TRBV19 combines with J gene TRBJ2-1; TRBD1 aligns across 8 bases. CDR3 bases: TGTGCCAGTAGGGGAGGCAGGGGGCCGTCCGAGCAGTTCTTC. Translation gives CASRGGRGPSEQFF.